The rows below give T cell receptor beta chains drawn from one sample of a study of T cell responses to AZD1222 COVID-19 vaccine. Some clones are missing from TCRdb's copy, which holds only in-frame ones; the method was immunoSEQ multiplex PCR. Of roughly 150,000 clones in the sample, 75% to 90% were seen once. The sample consisted of peripheral blood, taken 28 days after the second AZD1222 dose. All receptors come from an adult who received the AZD1222 COVID-19 vaccine. CDR3s include the opening cysteine and the closing phenylalanine or tryptophan. Some rows have no size entry. The others give once, few or many, or a class for an expanded clone.

j_call v_call clone_size cdr3_aa
TRBJ2-7 TRBV7-8 - CASSLETGSSYEQYF
TRBJ2-5 TRBV6-5 - CASSWVLQETQYF
TRBJ2-2 TRBV6-1 - CASSGPPPRGAGELFF
TRBJ1-4 TRBV28 - CASLPGGSATNEKLFF
TRBJ2-3 TRBV4-2 - CASSRITGLAGDTDTQYF
TRBJ1-2 TRBV5-4 - CASSLATVHFYGYTF
TRBJ2-7 TRBV4-1 once CASSQEGNGRGHEQYF
TRBJ2-5 TRBV20-1 - CSASYREETQYF
TRBJ2-3 TRBV2 - CASSKNRGRSTDTQYF
TRBJ1-5 TRBV7-6 - CASSSGTQSNQPQHF
TRBJ2-1 TRBV11-2 - CASSLVGSRYNEQFF
TRBJ2-3 TRBV5-1 - CASSLRGTSTDTQYF
TRBJ2-1 TRBV7-9 - CASSSLGMEGEQFF
TRBJ2-7 TRBV7-9 - CASSLDGGSYEQYF
TRBJ1-1 TRBV4-1 - CASSQEGNRVNTEAFF
TRBJ2-2 TRBV23-1 - CASTTLRAGGNTGELFF
TRBJ1-2 TRBV21-1 - CASSKGQRTVGYGYTF
TRBJ1-2 TRBV19 - CASSPGVYGYTF
TRBJ2-1 TRBV24-1 - CATPGGRDRGRNEQFF
TRBJ1-5 TRBV6-5 - CASSPTTGDQPQHF
TRBJ1-1 TRBV15 - CATSRDHQGGTNTEAFF
TRBJ2-6 TRBV5-6 - CASRKGPAGANVLTF
TRBJ2-7 TRBV5-1 - CASTAGKGAGAYEQYF
- TRBV10-1 - CASMNLAGGVIDEQYF
TRBJ2-3 TRBV7-9 - CASSLAGLATTDTQYF
TRBJ2-2 TRBV10-3 - CAISEGLLGKPGELFF
TRBJ2-1 TRBV7-2 - CASSFSPRQGYNEQFF
TRBJ2-3 TRBV6-2/TRBV6-3 once CASSLRFSSTDTQYF
TRBJ2-3 TRBV7-8 - CASSLSRGSFSDTQYF
TRBJ1-5 TRBV27 - CASSSAPQGFSNQPQHF
TRBJ2-3 TRBV5-1 - CASSPGGLAGADTQYF
TRBJ2-1 TRBV4-3 - CASSQGLADFNNEQFF
TRBJ2-3 TRBV6-5 - CASSPRGGTDTQYF
TRBJ1-2 TRBV24-1 - CATSDEGGYGYTF
TRBJ2-1 TRBV4-2 - CASSQVGPVGDEQFF
TRBJ1-1 TRBV5-4 - CASSSPTDRAMNTEAFF
TRBJ1-5 TRBV24-1 - CATSDPNQPQHF
TRBJ1-1 TRBV28 - CASSRPGTGITEAFF
TRBJ2-1 TRBV25-1 - CASTGTRSYNEQFF
TRBJ1-6 TRBV3-1/TRBV3-2 - CASSPGQGDSPLHF
TRBJ2-1 TRBV5-4 - CASSIYRVRNEQFF
TRBJ2-1 TRBV7-8 - CASSPTLREQFF